The rows below give T cell receptor beta chains drawn from one sample of a study of patients and donors after allogeneic stem cell transplantation. In TCRdb, the RT-PCR reads were re-called with MiXCR into one record per CDR3 protein. The sample comprises about a million distinct CDR3 sequences, approximately 18% of which are singletons, and 5% to 6.5% rests with the top ten. Sequencing was performed on blood, either unsorted or a sorted T cell fraction (not recorded which). All receptors derive from a human donor who was either an allogeneic HSCT recipient or a stem cell or donor lymphocyte infusion donor (not recorded which). It is not recorded whose cells these are; they may come from a transplant donor. The CDR3 runs from the conserved cysteine through the conserved F or W. Fields, in order: J gene, clone size, V gene, D gene, CDR3 protein, CDR3 DNA. The D gene is left open where the match is weak. Some rows have no size entry. The others give once, few or many, or a class for an expanded clone.

J gene: TRBJ2-1; clone size: few; V gene: TRBV12-3/TRBV12-4; D gene: TRBD2; CDR3 protein: CASSFVAGGNEQFF; CDR3 DNA: TGTGCCAGCAGTTTTGTAGCGGGGGGGAATGAGCAGTTCTTC
J gene: TRBJ2-2; clone size: many; V gene: TRBV5-1; D gene: NA; CDR3 protein: CASSLEGRHTGELFF; CDR3 DNA: TGCGCCAGCAGCTTAGAAGGACGGCACACCGGGGAGCTGTTTTTT
J gene: TRBJ2-5; clone size: NA; V gene: TRBV15; D gene: TRBD2; CDR3 protein: CATSRVGLGETQYF; CDR3 DNA: TGTGCCACCAGCAGAGTGGGACTAGGGGAGACCCAGTACTTC
J gene: TRBJ1-3; clone size: NA; V gene: TRBV27; D gene: TRBD1; CDR3 protein: CASSRTGGAGNTIYF; CDR3 DNA: TGTGCCAGCAGCCGGACAGGGGGTGCTGGAAACACCATATATTTT
J gene: TRBJ2-3; clone size: NA; V gene: TRBV6-2/TRBV6-3; D gene: TRBD2; CDR3 protein: CASKRENRADTQYF; CDR3 DNA: TGTGCCAGCAAGCGGGAGAACAGGGCAGATACGCAGTATTTT
J gene: TRBJ1-1; clone size: NA; V gene: TRBV12-3/TRBV12-4; D gene: NA; CDR3 protein: CASSLRNGGNTEAFF; CDR3 DNA: TGTGCCAGCAGTTTAAGGAACGGGGGGAACACTGAAGCTTTCTTT
J gene: TRBJ2-1; clone size: NA; V gene: TRBV11-2; D gene: NA; CDR3 protein: CASTLGAGYHEQFF; CDR3 DNA: TGTGCCAGCACCTTGGGGGCAGGGTACCATGAGCAGTTCTTC
J gene: TRBJ1-6; clone size: few; V gene: TRBV4-2; D gene: NA; CDR3 protein: CASSQDEGGLLRYNSPLHF; CDR3 DNA: TGTGCCAGCAGCCAAGATGAGGGGGGCCTTTTGCGCTATAATTCACCCCTCCACTTT
J gene: TRBJ1-2; clone size: few; V gene: TRBV5-5; D gene: NA; CDR3 protein: CASSLLSNYGYTF; CDR3 DNA: TGTGCCAGCAGCTTGCTATCTAACTATGGCTACACCTTC
J gene: TRBJ2-1; clone size: NA; V gene: TRBV12-3/TRBV12-4; D gene: TRBD2; CDR3 protein: CASSLFGLGAYNEQFF; CDR3 DNA: TGTGCCAGCAGTTTATTTGGACTAGGGGCCTACAATGAGCAGTTCTTC
J gene: TRBJ2-1; clone size: NA; V gene: TRBV20-1; D gene: TRBD1; CDR3 protein: CSASGQSHNEQFF; CDR3 DNA: TGCAGTGCTTCGGGACAGTCCCACAATGAGCAGTTCTTC
J gene: TRBJ2-5; clone size: few; V gene: TRBV29-1; D gene: NA; CDR3 protein: CSVKPGKETQYF; CDR3 DNA: TGCAGCGTTAAGCCCGGGAAGGAGACCCAGTACTTC
J gene: TRBJ2-1; clone size: many; V gene: TRBV10-3; D gene: NA; CDR3 protein: CATREGFNEQFF; CDR3 DNA: TGTGCCACAAGGGAAGGGTTCAATGAGCAGTTCTTC
J gene: TRBJ2-2; clone size: many; V gene: TRBV12-3/TRBV12-4; D gene: NA; CDR3 protein: CASSLTEGGPSGELFF; CDR3 DNA: TGTGCCAGCAGTTTAACGGAGGGGGGCCCAAGCGGGGAGCTGTTTTTT
J gene: TRBJ2-7; clone size: few; V gene: TRBV2; D gene: TRBD2; CDR3 protein: CASSLSGVPSEQYF; CDR3 DNA: TGTGCCAGCAGCCTTAGCGGGGTCCCCTCCGAGCAGTACTTC
J gene: TRBJ1-1; clone size: few; V gene: TRBV6-2/TRBV6-3; D gene: NA; CDR3 protein: CASNYGRGEAFF; CDR3 DNA: TGTGCCAGCAATTACGGGAGGGGTGAAGCTTTCTTT
J gene: TRBJ2-7; clone size: NA; V gene: TRBV4-1; D gene: NA; CDR3 protein: CASSQVAGSPSEQYF; CDR3 DNA: TGCGCCAGCAGCCAAGTGGCCGGATCGCCTAGCGAGCAGTACTTC
J gene: TRBJ2-3; clone size: few; V gene: TRBV24-1; D gene: NA; CDR3 protein: CATSDARDGTDTQYF; CDR3 DNA: TGTGCCACCAGTGATGCCCGGGACGGCACAGATACGCAGTATTTT
J gene: TRBJ1-2; clone size: NA; V gene: TRBV7-9; D gene: NA; CDR3 protein: CASSPSWGLVDYGYTF; CDR3 DNA: TGTGCCAGCAGCCCTAGTTGGGGGCTCGTTGACTATGGCTACACCTTC
J gene: TRBJ2-5; clone size: many; V gene: TRBV27; D gene: NA; CDR3 protein: CASRFRANQETQYF; CDR3 DNA: TGTGCCAGCAGATTCCGGGCGAATCAAGAGACCCAGTACTTC
J gene: TRBJ2-1; clone size: NA; V gene: TRBV20-1; D gene: TRBD2; CDR3 protein: CSARDPSGRVTEQFF; CDR3 DNA: TGCAGTGCTAGAGATCCCAGCGGGAGGGTCACTGAGCAGTTCTTC
J gene: TRBJ2-5; clone size: few; V gene: TRBV2; D gene: TRBD1; CDR3 protein: CASSEGVGTGVRETQYF; CDR3 DNA: TGTGCCAGCAGTGAAGGTGTAGGGACAGGGGTGCGAGAGACCCAGTACTTC
J gene: TRBJ2-1; clone size: many; V gene: TRBV3-1; D gene: NA; CDR3 protein: CASSQEGDGEQFF; CDR3 DNA: TGTGCCAGCAGCCAAGAGGGTGACGGGGAGCAGTTCTTC
J gene: TRBJ2-3; clone size: NA; V gene: TRBV5-1; D gene: NA; CDR3 protein: CASSFHDSQDTQYF; CDR3 DNA: TGCGCCAGCAGCTTCCATGACAGTCAAGATACGCAGTATTTT
J gene: TRBJ2-4; clone size: NA; V gene: TRBV5-4; D gene: NA; CDR3 protein: CASSLAGGQSIQYF; CDR3 DNA: TGTGCCAGCAGCTTGGCCGGTGGACAATCCATTCAGTACTTC
J gene: TRBJ2-1; clone size: NA; V gene: TRBV2; D gene: TRBD2; CDR3 protein: CARRTSGGASYNEQFF; CDR3 DNA: TGTGCCAGGCGGACTAGCGGGGGGGCGTCCTACAATGAGCAGTTCTTC
J gene: TRBJ1-3; clone size: NA; V gene: TRBV27; D gene: TRBD1; CDR3 protein: CASSRGTGAGNTIYF; CDR3 DNA: TGTGCCAGCAGTCGCGGGACAGGGGCCGGAAACACCATATATTTT
J gene: TRBJ1-1; clone size: NA; V gene: TRBV12-3/TRBV12-4; D gene: NA; CDR3 protein: CASKKDMNTEAFF; CDR3 DNA: TGTGCCAGCAAAAAGGACATGAACACTGAAGCTTTCTTT
J gene: TRBJ1-2; clone size: NA; V gene: TRBV5-1; D gene: NA; CDR3 protein: CASTLPGVDWGYTF; CDR3 DNA: TGCGCCAGCACCCTGCCAGGAGTTGATTGGGGCTACACCTTC
J gene: TRBJ1-5; clone size: NA; V gene: TRBV9; D gene: NA; CDR3 protein: CASSSGTESNQPQHF; CDR3 DNA: TGTGCCAGCAGCTCGGGGACCGAAAGCAATCAGCCCCAGCATTTT
J gene: TRBJ2-3; clone size: many; V gene: TRBV5-1; D gene: NA; CDR3 protein: CASTDDQRTDTQYF; CDR3 DNA: TGCGCCAGCACGGACGATCAACGCACAGATACGCAGTATTTT
J gene: TRBJ2-1; clone size: many; V gene: TRBV24-1; D gene: NA; CDR3 protein: CATSSRSYNEQFF; CDR3 DNA: TGTGCCACCAGTTCACGGTCCTACAATGAGCAGTTCTTC
J gene: TRBJ1-2; clone size: NA; V gene: TRBV7-2; D gene: TRBD1; CDR3 protein: CASSSQQGYGYTF; CDR3 DNA: TGTGCCAGCAGCTCACAACAGGGGTATGGCTACACCTTC
J gene: TRBJ1-2; clone size: few; V gene: TRBV20-1; D gene: NA; CDR3 protein: CSARVDGSTNYGYTF; CDR3 DNA: TGCAGTGCTAGAGTGGACGGATCAACTAACTATGGCTACACCTTC
J gene: TRBJ2-2; clone size: few; V gene: TRBV11-2; D gene: NA; CDR3 protein: CASSLAGLAGELFF; CDR3 DNA: TGTGCCAGCAGCTTAGCAGGGCTCGCCGGGGAGCTGTTTTTT
J gene: TRBJ2-5; clone size: NA; V gene: TRBV24-1; D gene: NA; CDR3 protein: CATSSEGKTQYF; CDR3 DNA: TGTGCCACCAGTTCCGAAGGAAAGACCCAGTACTTC
J gene: TRBJ2-5; clone size: few; V gene: TRBV29-1; D gene: TRBD1; CDR3 protein: CSVGKTGATQETQYF; CDR3 DNA: TGCAGCGTTGGAAAGACAGGGGCAACTCAAGAGACCCAGTACTTC
J gene: TRBJ2-2; clone size: few; V gene: TRBV2; D gene: TRBD1; CDR3 protein: CASYGQGANTGELFF; CDR3 DNA: TGTGCCAGCTATGGACAGGGGGCGAACACCGGGGAGCTGTTTTTT
J gene: TRBJ2-7; clone size: NA; V gene: TRBV13; D gene: TRBD1; CDR3 protein: CASSLDRGAYEQYF; CDR3 DNA: TGTGCCAGCAGCTTAGACAGGGGGGCCTACGAGCAGTACTTC
J gene: TRBJ2-7; clone size: few; V gene: TRBV12-3/TRBV12-4; D gene: TRBD1; CDR3 protein: CASTLARDRSAYEQYF; CDR3 DNA: TGTGCCAGCACCCTGGCCCGGGACAGGAGCGCCTACGAGCAGTACTTC
J gene: TRBJ1-1; clone size: NA; V gene: TRBV29-1; D gene: NA; CDR3 protein: CSVDTGRRAFF; CDR3 DNA: TGCAGCGTTGATACAGGTAGACGAGCTTTCTTT
J gene: TRBJ1-2; clone size: few; V gene: TRBV6-1; D gene: NA; CDR3 protein: CASSEVASFYGYTF; CDR3 DNA: TGTGCCAGCAGCGAAGTCGCCAGCTTCTATGGCTACACCTTC
J gene: TRBJ1-6; clone size: NA; V gene: TRBV20-1; D gene: NA; CDR3 protein: CSARDPRTANSPLHF; CDR3 DNA: TGCAGTGCTAGAGATCCACGGACAGCAAATTCACCCCTCCACTTT
J gene: TRBJ1-1; clone size: NA; V gene: TRBV12-3/TRBV12-4; D gene: NA; CDR3 protein: CASEVTGKNTEAFF; CDR3 DNA: TGTGCCAGCGAGGTGACAGGAAAGAACACTGAAGCTTTCTTT
J gene: TRBJ2-7; clone size: few; V gene: TRBV30; D gene: NA; CDR3 protein: CAWSVGWRGLTEQYF; CDR3 DNA: TGTGCCTGGAGTGTAGGGTGGCGGGGGCTAACCGAGCAGTACTTC
J gene: TRBJ2-5; clone size: NA; V gene: TRBV4-2; D gene: NA; CDR3 protein: CASSQVPGETQYF; CDR3 DNA: TGTGCCAGCAGCCAAGTACCTGGGGAGACCCAGTACTTC
J gene: TRBJ2-3; clone size: NA; V gene: TRBV4-3; D gene: TRBD2; CDR3 protein: CASSQVGGEADTQYF; CDR3 DNA: TGCGCCAGCAGCCAAGTTGGGGGGGAGGCAGATACGCAGTATTTT
J gene: TRBJ2-7; clone size: NA; V gene: TRBV7-2; D gene: TRBD1; CDR3 protein: CASSLEGQTSYEQYF; CDR3 DNA: TGTGCCAGCAGCTTAGAGGGACAGACAAGCTACGAGCAGTACTTC
J gene: TRBJ2-1; clone size: NA; V gene: TRBV5-1; D gene: TRBD2; CDR3 protein: CASSRRTTSGGHNEQFF; CDR3 DNA: TGCGCCAGCAGCAGGAGAACAACTAGCGGGGGACACAATGAGCAGTTCTTC
J gene: TRBJ2-7; clone size: few; V gene: TRBV30; D gene: TRBD1; CDR3 protein: CAWSVSTGGMGEQYF; CDR3 DNA: TGTGCCTGGAGTGTATCGACAGGGGGTATGGGGGAGCAGTACTTC
J gene: TRBJ1-6; clone size: NA; V gene: TRBV27; D gene: NA; CDR3 protein: CASSSKGELSPLHF; CDR3 DNA: TGTGCCAGCAGTTCAAAGGGAGAACTTTCACCCCTCCACTTT
J gene: TRBJ2-3; clone size: few; V gene: TRBV24-1; D gene: TRBD2; CDR3 protein: CATSDAGRESTDTQYF; CDR3 DNA: TGTGCCACCAGTGATGCTGGGCGGGAGAGCACAGATACGCAGTATTTT
J gene: TRBJ2-1; clone size: NA; V gene: TRBV3-1; D gene: TRBD2; CDR3 protein: CASSQDSGEQFF; CDR3 DNA: TGTGCCAGCAGCCAAGATAGCGGGGAGCAGTTCTTC
J gene: TRBJ2-1; clone size: NA; V gene: TRBV6-6; D gene: NA; CDR3 protein: CASSNRMVEQFF; CDR3 DNA: TGTGCCAGCAGTAACAGGATGGTTGAGCAGTTCTTC
J gene: TRBJ2-5; clone size: NA; V gene: TRBV9; D gene: NA; CDR3 protein: CASSVLDYQETQYF; CDR3 DNA: TGTGCCAGCAGCGTACTGGACTACCAAGAGACCCAGTACTTC
J gene: TRBJ2-2; clone size: NA; V gene: TRBV4-3; D gene: NA; CDR3 protein: CASTPAGGISTGELFF; CDR3 DNA: TGCGCCAGCACTCCCGCTGGGGGGATTAGCACCGGGGAGCTGTTTTTT
J gene: TRBJ2-6; clone size: few; V gene: TRBV3-1; D gene: NA; CDR3 protein: CASCSSGANVLTF; CDR3 DNA: TGTGCCAGCTGCAGCTCTGGGGCCAACGTCCTGACTTTC